This TCR beta chain was sequenced for a study of early T cells in non-severe SARS-CoV-2 infection. About the study: From unsorted whole blood, bulk RNA was sequenced, and the chains remained unpaired. Study-wide findings and caveats: VDJdb matching, biased toward anti-spike CD8 responses, missed private and CD4 specificities.

Unique molecular identifiers were added to individual cDNA molecules. TCRdb reprocessed the 5' RACE reads with MiXCR, giving one entry per CDR3 protein. The table shows about 31,000 distinct CDR3 sequences, with 7.1% occurring only once. With regard to this clonotype: The antigen is not known.

Germline lookup yields CDR1 SEHNR and CDR2 FQNEAQ (reference sequence). Trimming at V came to 4 bases and at J to 4 bases, leaving 3 bases not matched to a gene. The CDR3 length is 13 residues. The receptor's source is an adult who was a healthcare worker with PCR-confirmed SARS-CoV-2 infection or an uninfected control (not recorded which). The V gene is TRBV7-9, the J gene TRBJ1-1, with 7 bases aligning to TRBD1. Specimen: whole blood, collected at baseline. Written as DNA, the CDR3 is TGTGCCAGCAGCTCCCGACAGGGCACTGAAGCTTTCTTT. Translation gives CASSSRQGTEAFF.